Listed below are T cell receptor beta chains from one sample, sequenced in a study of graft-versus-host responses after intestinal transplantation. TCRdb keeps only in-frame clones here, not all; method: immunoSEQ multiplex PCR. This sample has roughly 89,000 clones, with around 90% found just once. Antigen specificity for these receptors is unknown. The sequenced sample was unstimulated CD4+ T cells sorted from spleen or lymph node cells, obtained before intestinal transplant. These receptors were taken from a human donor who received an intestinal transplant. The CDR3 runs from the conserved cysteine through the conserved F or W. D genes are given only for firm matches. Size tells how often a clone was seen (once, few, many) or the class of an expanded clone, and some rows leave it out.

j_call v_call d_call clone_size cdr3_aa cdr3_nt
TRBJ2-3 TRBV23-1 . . CASSLGTPNTDTQYF TGCGCCAGCAGCCTCGGGACTCCGAACACAGATACGCAGTATTTT
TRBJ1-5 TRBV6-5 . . CASSSRAGGNQPQHF TGTGCCAGCAGTTCCAGGGCAGGAGGCAATCAGCCCCAGCATTTT
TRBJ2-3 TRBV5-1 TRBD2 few CASSLGTSGRTDTQYF TGCGCCAGCAGCTTGGGGACTAGCGGGAGGACAGATACGCAGTATTTT
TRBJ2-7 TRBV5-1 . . CASSLSGTYEQYF TGCGCCAGCAGCTTGAGCGGCACCTACGAGCAGTACTTC
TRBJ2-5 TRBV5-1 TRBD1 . CASSLTGGETQYF TGCGCCAGCAGCCTAACAGGGGGGGAGACCCAGTACTTC
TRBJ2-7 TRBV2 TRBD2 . CASRRPSGTYEQYF TGTGCCAGCCGAAGGCCTAGCGGGACCTACGAGCAGTACTTC
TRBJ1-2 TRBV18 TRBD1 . CASSQTPSGTANYGYTF TGTGCCAGCTCTCAAACTCCTTCCGGGACAGCTAACTATGGCTACACCTTC
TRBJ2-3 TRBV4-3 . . CASSQDLETDTQYF TGCGCCAGCAGCCAAGATCTAGAAACAGATACGCAGTATTTT
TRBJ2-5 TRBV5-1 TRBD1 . CASSLGGTGEETQYF TGCGCCAGCAGCTTGGGAGGTACAGGGGAAGAGACCCAGTACTTC
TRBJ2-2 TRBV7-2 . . CASSWLGSTGELFF TGTGCCAGCAGCTGGCTCGGGAGCACCGGGGAGCTGTTTTTT
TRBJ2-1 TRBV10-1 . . CASPTPGEKSYNEQFF TGCGCCAGCCCTACCCCGGGGGAAAAATCCTACAATGAGCAGTTCTTC
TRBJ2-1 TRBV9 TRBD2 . CASSVGSGGNHEQFF TGTGCCAGCAGCGTAGGTAGCGGGGGTAATCATGAGCAGTTCTTC
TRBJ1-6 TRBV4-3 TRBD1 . CASSQGTGDSPLHF TGCGCCAGCAGCCAAGGGACAGGTGATTCACCCCTCCACTTT
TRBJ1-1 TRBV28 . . CASSLGRGMDTEAFF TGTGCCAGCAGTTTAGGCCGGGGAATGGACACTGAAGCTTTCTTT
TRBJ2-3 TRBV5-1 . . CASSPGTLAADTQYF TGCGCCAGCAGCCCGGGGACGTTAGCGGCAGATACGCAGTATTTT
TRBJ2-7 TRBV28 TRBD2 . CASSFVHGRGSDEQYF TGTGCCAGCAGTTTTGTCCACGGGAGGGGGTCGGACGAGCAGTACTTC
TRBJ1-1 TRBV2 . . CASSDRNTEAFF TGTGCCAGCAGTGACCGTAACACTGAAGCTTTCTTT
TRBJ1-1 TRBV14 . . CASSQVSGFRAFF TGTGCCAGCAGCCAAGTTTCGGGGTTTAGAGCTTTCTTT
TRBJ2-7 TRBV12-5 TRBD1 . CASGSLTGGLYEQYF TGTGCTAGTGGTTCTCTGACAGGGGGACTCTACGAGCAGTACTTC
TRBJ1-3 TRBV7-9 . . CASILTGAGNTIYF TGTGCCAGCATATTGACCGGGGCTGGAAACACCATATATTTT
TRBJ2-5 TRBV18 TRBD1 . CASSPTGQGETQYF TGTGCCAGCTCGCCGACGGGACAGGGGGAGACCCAGTACTTC
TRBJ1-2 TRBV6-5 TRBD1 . CASSYLGTGSHGYTF TGTGCCAGCAGTTACCTCGGGACAGGGAGTCATGGCTACACCTTC
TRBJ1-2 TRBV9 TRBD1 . CASSVDQGETYGYTF TGTGCCAGCAGCGTAGACCAGGGGGAAACCTATGGCTACACCTTC
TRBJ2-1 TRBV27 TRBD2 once CASSDWTSGKANEQFF TGTGCCAGCAGTGACTGGACTAGCGGGAAAGCGAATGAGCAGTTCTTC
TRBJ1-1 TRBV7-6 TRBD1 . CASSLGRRGSEAFF TGTGCCAGCAGCTTAGGCCGCAGGGGGAGTGAAGCTTTCTTT
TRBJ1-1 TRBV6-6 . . CASSSWTVGTEAFF TGTGCCAGCAGTTCATGGACAGTGGGCACTGAAGCTTTCTTT
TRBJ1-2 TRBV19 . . CASSIESGNGYTF TGTGCCAGTAGTATAGAATCGGGGAATGGCTACACCTTC
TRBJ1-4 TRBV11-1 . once CASSPRSENEKLFF TGTGCCAGCAGCCCTCGTTCCGAGAATGAAAAACTGTTTTTT
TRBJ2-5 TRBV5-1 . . CASSLVYDARGAETQYF TGCGCCAGCAGCTTGGTCTACGACGCAAGGGGCGCGGAGACCCAGTACTTC
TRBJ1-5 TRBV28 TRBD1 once CASSTDRGNQPQHF TGTGCCAGCAGTACGGACAGGGGCAATCAGCCCCAGCATTTT
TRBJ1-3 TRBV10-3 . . CAILAPDRQGDTIYF TGTGCCATACTTGCCCCTGACCGGCAAGGGGACACCATATATTTT
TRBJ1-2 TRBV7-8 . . CASSSTQGYNYGYTF TGTGCCAGCAGCTCGACGCAGGGGTACAACTATGGCTACACCTTC
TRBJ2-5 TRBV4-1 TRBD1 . CASSPIPRGQGRLQYF TGCGCCAGCAGCCCAATACCCCGTGGACAGGGGCGATTACAGTACTTC
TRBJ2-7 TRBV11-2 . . CASSSNPTVTYEQYF TGTGCCAGCAGCTCAAATCCGACAGTAACCTACGAGCAGTACTTC
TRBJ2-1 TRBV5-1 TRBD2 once CASSPGGDYNEQFF TGCGCCAGCAGCCCGGGAGGTGATTACAATGAGCAGTTCTTC
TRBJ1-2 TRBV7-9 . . CASSLEIDYTF TGTGCCAGCAGCTTAGAGATAGACTACACCTTC
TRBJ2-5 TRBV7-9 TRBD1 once CASSERRQGGETQYF TGTGCCAGCAGCGAACGCCGACAGGGTGGAGAGACCCAGTACTTC
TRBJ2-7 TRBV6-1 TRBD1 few CASRGTGTHEQYF TGTGCCAGCAGGGGGACAGGGACCCACGAGCAGTACTTC
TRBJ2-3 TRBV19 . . CASSIYLGQRSTDTQYF TGTGCCAGTAGTATTTACCTTGGACAACGTAGCACAGATACGCAGTATTTT
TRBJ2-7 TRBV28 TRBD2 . CAAHSTGGIYEQYF TGTGCCGCTCACTCGACGGGGGGGATCTACGAGCAGTACTTC
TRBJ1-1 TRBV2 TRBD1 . CASSAGQSLSAFF TGTGCCAGCAGTGCGGGACAGAGCCTTTCAGCTTTCTTT
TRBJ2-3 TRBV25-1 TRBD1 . CASSGYPRQGADTQYF TGTGCCAGCAGTGGGTATCCTCGACAGGGGGCAGATACGCAGTATTTT
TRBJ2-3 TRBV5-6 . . CASSLEGAGSMLLADTQYF TGTGCCAGCAGCTTGGAGGGAGCGGGTTCAATGCTCCTCGCAGATACGCAGTATTTT
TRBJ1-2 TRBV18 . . CASSPQPYYYGYTF TGTGCCAGCTCACCACAGCCATACTACTATGGCTACACCTTC
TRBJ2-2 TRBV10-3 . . CAISWAKAGELFF TGTGCCATCAGTTGGGCCAAGGCCGGGGAGCTGTTTTTT
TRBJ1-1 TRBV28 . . CASSLSGRRTEAFF TGTGCCAGCAGTTTAAGTGGGCGTCGGACTGAAGCTTTCTTT
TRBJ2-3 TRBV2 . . CASNLATDTQYF TGTGCCAGCAACCTAGCAACAGATACGCAGTATTTT
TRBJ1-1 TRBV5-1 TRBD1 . CASSSYRGRDTEAFF TGCGCCAGCAGCTCGTACAGGGGGCGCGACACTGAAGCTTTCTTT
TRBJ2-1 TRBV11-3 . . CASSLGAPGVGNEQFF TGTGCCAGCAGCTTAGGTGCCCCAGGGGTTGGCAATGAGCAGTTCTTC
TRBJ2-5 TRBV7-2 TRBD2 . CASSPTPGLPETQYF TGTGCCAGCAGCCCCACTCCGGGACTACCGGAGACCCAGTACTTC
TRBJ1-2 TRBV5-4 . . CASSEKRGGFYGYTF TGTGCCAGCAGCGAGAAACGCGGGGGATTCTATGGCTACACCTTC
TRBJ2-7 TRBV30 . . CACRTTGSYYEQYF TGTGCCTGTAGAACTACAGGGAGTTACTACGAGCAGTACTTC
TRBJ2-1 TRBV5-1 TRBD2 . CASSLPRLAALSDEQFF TGCGCCAGCAGCTTGCCCCGACTAGCCGCCCTTTCGGATGAGCAGTTCTTC
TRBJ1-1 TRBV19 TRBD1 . CASSTDRGLTEAFF TGTGCCAGTAGTACCGACAGGGGGCTAACTGAAGCTTTCTTT
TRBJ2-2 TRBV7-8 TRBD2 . CASSRYFGGASGELFF TGTGCCAGCAGCCGCTATTTCGGGGGGGCCTCCGGGGAGCTGTTTTTT
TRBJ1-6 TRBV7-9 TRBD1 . CASSLGQGGSPLHF TGTGCCAGCAGCTTAGGACAGGGGGGTTCACCCCTCCACTTT
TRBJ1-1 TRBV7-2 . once CASSTSPGNTEAFF TGTGCCAGCAGCACTTCCCCCGGGAACACTGAAGCTTTCTTT
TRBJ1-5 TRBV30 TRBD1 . CAMDRGLDQPQHF TGTGCCATGGACAGGGGGCTAGATCAGCCCCAGCATTTT
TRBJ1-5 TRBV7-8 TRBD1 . CASSQYRTGDQPQHF TGTGCCAGCAGCCAATATCGAACAGGGGATCAGCCCCAGCATTTT